This is a list of T cell receptor beta chains from one sample in a study of shared clonotypes between healthy human individuals. TCRdb keeps only in-frame clones here, not all; method: immunoSEQ multiplex PCR. The sample has about 2.1 million clones, about 93% seen once; the top ten hold roughly 1.7%. The sequencing sample was made of naive CD8+ T cells from PBMCs. The receptors here all came from a man younger than 30 in good health. Some clones in this sample may be carry-over from other donors' samples. The conserved cysteine and the conserved F or W are not part of the CDR3 here.

V: TRBV9; CDR3: ASSVVSWGDPEAF
V: TRBV28; CDR3: ASSPPGQNEQF
V: TRBV5-6; CDR3: ASSPGDSEAF
V: TRBV6-5; CDR3: ASSVDSRSYEQY
V: TRBV7-6; CDR3: ASSPGLTNEKLF
V: TRBV27; CDR3: ASSLGLAEVHTQY
V: TRBV27; CDR3: ASSFNHYNEQF
V: TRBV14; CDR3: ASSRLRDRVGGEKLF
V: TRBV21-1; CDR3: ASGTSGRATDTQY
V: TRBV7-6; CDR3: ASSPRTLALGTDTQY
V: TRBV5-6; CDR3: ASSLAGAGPNTEAF
V: TRBV7-8; CDR3: ASSYTSGPRANEQF
V: TRBV28; CDR3: ASTPNGITDTQY
V: TRBV10-1; CDR3: ASSDPPQYNEQF
V: TRBV9; CDR3: ASSVTGQGYNEQF
V: TRBV28; CDR3: ASSFLDEQY
V: TRBV5-4; CDR3: ASSFTGAVIEAF
V: TRBV14; CDR3: ASSPASRALGNTIY
V: TRBV7-3; CDR3: ASSLNPGLRGNEQF
V: TRBV9; CDR3: ASSPLGETYNEQF
V: TRBV25-1; CDR3: ASSNSGRDGEQY
V: TRBV28; CDR3: ASRLTWAQGQPDTDTQY
V: TRBV30; CDR3: AWSAARSNQPQH
V: TRBV5-6; CDR3: ASSFFAVYEQY
V: TRBV19; CDR3: ASSTIPEVAGWF
V: TRBV30; CDR3: AWSVGAAGNTEAF
V: TRBV9; CDR3: ASSVGTGGLLDTQY
V: TRBV4-3; CDR3: ASSQDLGRRTSGNTIY
V: TRBV6-4; CDR3: ASSEQGIELF
V: TRBV7-9; CDR3: ASSPLAGAGHRSGELF